Here is one TCR beta chain with its context. The antigen remains unidentified. These data are taken from a study of T cell responses to AZD1222 COVID-19 vaccine. About the research overall: Both about-4-week and about-12-week second-dose recipients were combined.

Sequencing used immunoSEQ multiplex PCR; TCRdb keeps in-frame clones, though not all of them. In the table there are about 160,000 clones, 88% of which are singletons. Germline-derived CDR1 and CDR2 are SGHNT and YYREEE (reference sequence). V gave up 4 bases and J gave up 5 bases; unmatched junction bases: 7. The CDR3 length is 14 residues. Findings and caveats of the study: Females outnumbered males among donors, who were mostly white British; clonal diversity was possibly underestimated.

The material was peripheral blood, obtained on day 0 of AZD1222 vaccination. This sequence originates from an adult in good health. The V gene is TRBV5-4, the J gene TRBJ1-1; 8 bases align to TRBD1. Here the CDR3 reads CASSLWTGRTEAFF. CDR3 DNA sequence: TGTGCCAGCAGCCTCTGGACAGGGCGGACTGAAGCTTTCTTT.